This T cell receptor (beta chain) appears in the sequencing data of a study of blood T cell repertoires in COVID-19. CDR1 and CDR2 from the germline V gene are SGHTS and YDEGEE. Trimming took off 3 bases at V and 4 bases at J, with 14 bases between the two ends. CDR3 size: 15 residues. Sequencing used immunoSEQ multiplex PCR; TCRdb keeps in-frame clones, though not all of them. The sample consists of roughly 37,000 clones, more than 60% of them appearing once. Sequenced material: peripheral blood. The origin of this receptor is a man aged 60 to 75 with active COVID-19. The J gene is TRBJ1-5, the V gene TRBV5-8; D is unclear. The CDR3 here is CASSSGEGLNQPQHF. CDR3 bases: TGTGCCAGCAGCTCGGGTGAGGGCCTTAATCAGCCCCAGCATTTT.